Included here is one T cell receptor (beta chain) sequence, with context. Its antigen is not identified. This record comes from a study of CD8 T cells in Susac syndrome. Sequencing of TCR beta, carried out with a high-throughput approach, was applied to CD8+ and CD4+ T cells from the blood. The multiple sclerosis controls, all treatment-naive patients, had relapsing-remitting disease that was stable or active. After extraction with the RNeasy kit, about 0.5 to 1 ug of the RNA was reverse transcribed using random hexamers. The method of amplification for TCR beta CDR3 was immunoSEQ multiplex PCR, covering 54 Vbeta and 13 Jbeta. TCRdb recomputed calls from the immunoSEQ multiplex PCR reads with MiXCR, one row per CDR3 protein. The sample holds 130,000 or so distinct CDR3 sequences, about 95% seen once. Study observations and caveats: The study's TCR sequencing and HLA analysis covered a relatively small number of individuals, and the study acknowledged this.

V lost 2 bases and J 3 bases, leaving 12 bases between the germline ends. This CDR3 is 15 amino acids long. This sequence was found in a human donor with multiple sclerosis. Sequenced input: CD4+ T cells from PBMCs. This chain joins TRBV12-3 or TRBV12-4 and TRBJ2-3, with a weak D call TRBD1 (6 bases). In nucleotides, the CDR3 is TGTGCCAGCAGTTTATATGGCAGGGGTACAGATACGCAGTATTTT. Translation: CASSLYGRGTDTQYF.